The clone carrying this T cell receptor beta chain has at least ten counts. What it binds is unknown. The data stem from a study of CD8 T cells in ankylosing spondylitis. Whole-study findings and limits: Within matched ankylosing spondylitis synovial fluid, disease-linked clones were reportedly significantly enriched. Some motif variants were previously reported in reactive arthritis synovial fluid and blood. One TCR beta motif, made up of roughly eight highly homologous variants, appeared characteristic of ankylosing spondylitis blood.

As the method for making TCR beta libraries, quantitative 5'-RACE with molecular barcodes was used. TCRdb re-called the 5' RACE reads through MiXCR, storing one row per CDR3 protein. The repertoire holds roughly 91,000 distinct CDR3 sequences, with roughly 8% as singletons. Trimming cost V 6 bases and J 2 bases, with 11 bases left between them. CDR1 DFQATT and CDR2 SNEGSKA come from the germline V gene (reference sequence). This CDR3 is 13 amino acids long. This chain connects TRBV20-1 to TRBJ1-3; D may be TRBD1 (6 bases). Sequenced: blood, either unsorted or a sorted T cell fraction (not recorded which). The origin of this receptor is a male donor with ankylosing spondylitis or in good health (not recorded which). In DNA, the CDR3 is TGCAGTGCACCCCAGGGGACTGGAAACACCATATATTTT. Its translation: CSAPQGTGNTIYF.